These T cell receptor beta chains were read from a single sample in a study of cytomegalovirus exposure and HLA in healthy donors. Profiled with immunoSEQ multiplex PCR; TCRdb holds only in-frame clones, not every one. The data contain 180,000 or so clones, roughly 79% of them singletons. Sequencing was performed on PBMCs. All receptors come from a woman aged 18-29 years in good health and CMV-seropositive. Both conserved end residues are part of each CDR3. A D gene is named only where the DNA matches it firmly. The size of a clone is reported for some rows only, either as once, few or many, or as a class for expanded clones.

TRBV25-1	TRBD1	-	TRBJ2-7	CASTGTGSIEQYF	TGTGCCAGCACCGGGACAGGGAGTATCGAGCAGTACTTC
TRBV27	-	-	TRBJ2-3	CASSFSPPDTQYF	TGTGCCAGCAGTTTCTCCCCCCCAGATACGCAGTATTTT
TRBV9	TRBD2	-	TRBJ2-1	CASSVGLAGDYNEQFF	TGTGCCAGCAGCGTAGGGCTAGCGGGGGACTACAATGAGCAGTTCTTC
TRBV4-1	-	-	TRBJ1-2	CASSQDAGGPRNGYTF	TGCGCCAGCAGCCAAGATGCGGGAGGGCCAAGGAATGGCTACACCTTC
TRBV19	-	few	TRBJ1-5	CASSMWGPQPQHF	TGTGCCAGTAGTATGTGGGGGCCTCAGCCCCAGCATTTT
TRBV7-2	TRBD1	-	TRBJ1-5	CASSPRTGSGQPQHF	TGTGCCAGCAGTCCGCGGACAGGGAGCGGTCAGCCCCAGCATTTT
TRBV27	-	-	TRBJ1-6	CASSFLAGQAGSPLHF	-
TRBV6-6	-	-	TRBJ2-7	CASSYFPVGSSYEQYF	TGTGCCAGCAGTTACTTCCCGGTGGGGAGCTCCTACGAGCAGTACTTC
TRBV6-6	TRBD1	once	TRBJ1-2	CASTHRGQGPLGYTF	TGTGCCAGCACCCACAGGGGACAGGGACCTCTTGGCTACACCTTC
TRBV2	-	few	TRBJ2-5	CASSERRGGSVETQYF	TGTGCCAGCAGTGAACGTCGGGGAGGTAGTGTGGAGACCCAGTACTTC
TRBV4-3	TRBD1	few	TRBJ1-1	CASRQGVLMNTEAFF	TGCGCCAGCAGGCAGGGGGTCTTGATGAACACTGAAGCTTTCTTT
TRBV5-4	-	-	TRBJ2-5	CASSSAGFQETQYF	TGTGCCAGCAGCTCCGCGGGGTTCCAAGAGACCCAGTACTTC
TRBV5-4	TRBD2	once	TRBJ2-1	CASSAGLAGSSYNEQFF	TGTGCCAGCAGCGCCGGACTAGCGGGAAGCTCCTACAATGAGCAGTTCTTC
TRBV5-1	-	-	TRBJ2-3	CASSLAQGSSTDTQYF	TGCGCCAGCAGCTTGGCCCAGGGTTCTAGCACAGATACGCAGTATTTT
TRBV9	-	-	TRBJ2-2	CASSVGGRATGELFF	TGTGCCAGCAGCGTAGGGGGCAGGGCGACCGGGGAGCTGTTTTTT
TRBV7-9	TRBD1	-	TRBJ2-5	CASSLRTGGLSETQYF	TGTGCCAGCAGCTTAAGGACAGGGGGCCTCTCGGAGACCCAGTACTTC
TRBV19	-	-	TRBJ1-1	CASSIVGQQPPGDTEAFF	TGTGCCAGTAGTATAGTTGGGCAGCAGCCCCCTGGTGACACTGAAGCTTTCTTT
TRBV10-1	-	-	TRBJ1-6	CASSGRSGWPTDNSPLHF	TGCGCCAGCAGTGGGCGTTCGGGATGGCCGACTGATAATTCACCCCTCCACTTT
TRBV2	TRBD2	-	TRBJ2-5	CARRLAGGQGTQYF	TGTGCCAGGAGACTAGCGGGGGGCCAGGGGACCCAGTACTTC
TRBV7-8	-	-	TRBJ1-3	CASSLGWGRGNTIYF	TGTGCCAGCAGCTTAGGGTGGGGGAGGGGAAACACCATATATTTT
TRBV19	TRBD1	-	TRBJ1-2	CASSISWTGGSLGYTF	TGTGCCAGTAGTATATCCTGGACAGGGGGGTCCCTTGGCTACACCTTC
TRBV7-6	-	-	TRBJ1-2	CASSSSRDTGAGYTF	TGTGCCAGCAGCTCCTCGAGGGACACCGGTGCTGGCTACACCTTC
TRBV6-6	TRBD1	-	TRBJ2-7	CASSYPGQGPAYEQYF	TGTGCCAGCAGTTACCCAGGACAGGGGCCGGCGTACGAGCAGTACTTC
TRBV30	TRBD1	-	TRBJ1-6	CAWSSGTGISNSPLHF	TGTGCCTGGAGTTCCGGGACAGGGATTTCTAATTCACCCCTCCACTTT
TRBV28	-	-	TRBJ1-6	CAARGSPNSPLHF	TGTGCCGCTAGGGGGTCCCCAAATTCACCCCTCCACTTT
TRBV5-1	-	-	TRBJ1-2	CASSPQARRNYGYTF	TGCGCCAGCAGCCCACAAGCCCGGAGAAACTATGGCTACACCTTC
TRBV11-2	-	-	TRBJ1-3	CASSLTGNTIYF	TGTGCCAGCAGCCTGACAGGAAACACCATATATTTT
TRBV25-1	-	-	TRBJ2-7	CASSTTASYEQYF	TGTGCCAGCAGTACAACAGCTTCCTACGAGCAGTACTTC
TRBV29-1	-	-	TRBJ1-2	CSVLHGEGYTF	TGCAGCGTTCTCCACGGGGAAGGCTACACCTTC
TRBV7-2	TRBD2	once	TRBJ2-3	CASSLVRGVDTQYF	TGTGCCAGCAGCTTAGTCCGGGGGGTAGATACGCAGTATTTT
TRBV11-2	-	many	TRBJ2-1	CASSLDPMLGDPFF	TGTGCCAGCAGCTTAGATCCGATGTTGGGAGACCCGTTCTTC
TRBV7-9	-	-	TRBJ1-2	CASSPGDGTLYGYTF	TGTGCCAGCAGCCCAGGGGACGGGACCCTATATGGCTACACCTTC
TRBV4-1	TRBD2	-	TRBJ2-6	CASSYQGLALGSGANVLTF	TGCGCCAGCAGCTACCAGGGACTAGCGTTAGGATCTGGGGCCAACGTCCTGACTTTC
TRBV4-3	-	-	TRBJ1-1	CASSQDDSPGTEAFF	TGCGCCAGCAGCCAAGATGACAGCCCCGGCACTGAAGCTTTCTTT
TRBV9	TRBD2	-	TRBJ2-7	CASSAGLAENNYEQYF	TGTGCCAGCAGCGCGGGACTAGCGGAGAATAACTACGAGCAGTACTTC
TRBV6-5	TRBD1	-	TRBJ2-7	CASRPGQSSYEQYF	TGTGCCAGCAGGCCGGGACAGAGCTCCTACGAGCAGTACTTC
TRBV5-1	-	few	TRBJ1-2	CASSLVTANYGYTF	TGCGCCAGCAGCTTAGTAACAGCTAACTATGGCTACACCTTC
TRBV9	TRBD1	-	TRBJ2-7	CASSGDSHMYF	TGTGCCAGCAGCGGGGACAGTCATATGTACTTC
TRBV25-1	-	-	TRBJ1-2	CASSPPGGRVGGYTF	TGTGCCAGCAGCCCCCCCGGGGGGCGTGTAGGTGGCTACACCTTC
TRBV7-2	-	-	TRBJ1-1	CASSLNGGFGNTEAFF	TGTGCCAGCAGCCTAAATGGAGGGTTCGGGAACACTGAAGCTTTCTTT
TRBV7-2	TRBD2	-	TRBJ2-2	CASSGGEGGELFF	TGTGCCAGCAGCGGGGGGGAGGGCGGGGAGCTGTTTTTT
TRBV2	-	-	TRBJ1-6	CATRQNSPLHF	TGTGCCACCCGACAGAATTCACCCCTCCACTTT
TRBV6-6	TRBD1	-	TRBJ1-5	CATGTGDQPQHF	TGTGCCACGGGGACAGGGGATCAGCCCCAGCATTTT
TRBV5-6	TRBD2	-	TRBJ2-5	CASRPLLAGGWLETQYF	TGTGCCAGCCGACCTCTACTAGCGGGGGGGTGGTTGGAGACCCAGTACTTC
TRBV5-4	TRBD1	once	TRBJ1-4	CASSLGQGGEKLFF	TGTGCCAGCAGCTTGGGACAGGGCGGGGAAAAACTGTTTTTT
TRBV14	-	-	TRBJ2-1	CASSSAGLFQFF	TGTGCCAGCAGTTCCGCGGGACTCTTTCAGTTCTTC
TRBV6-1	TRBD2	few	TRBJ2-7	CASTRTLAGGYEQYF	TGTGCCAGCACCCGGACACTAGCGGGGGGCTACGAGCAGTACTTC
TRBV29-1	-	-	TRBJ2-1	CSTPSGNEQFF	TGCAGCACCCCCTCGGGCAATGAGCAGTTCTTC
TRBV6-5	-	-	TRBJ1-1	CASSPIPGHTEAFF	TGTGCCAGCAGTCCCATTCCGGGTCACACTGAAGCTTTCTTT
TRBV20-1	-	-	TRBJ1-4	CSAIIAEKLFF	TGCAGTGCTATTATAGCTGAAAAACTGTTTTTT
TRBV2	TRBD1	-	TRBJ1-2	CAVQGYYGYTF	TGTGCCGTACAGGGGTACTATGGCTACACCTTC
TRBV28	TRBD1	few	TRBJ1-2	CASSPRRWDSNYGYTF	TGTGCCAGCAGCCCACGCCGATGGGACAGCAACTATGGCTACACCTTC
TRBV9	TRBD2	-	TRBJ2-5	CASSFGPGLAEETQYF	TGTGCCAGCAGCTTTGGTCCGGGACTAGCGGAAGAGACCCAGTACTTC
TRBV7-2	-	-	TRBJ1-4	CASNGGVNEKLFF	TGTGCCAGCAATGGGGGGGTAAATGAAAAACTGTTTTTT
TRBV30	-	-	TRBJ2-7	CAWSVTGGLNEQYF	TGTGCCTGGAGTGTAACGGGGGGCCTAAACGAGCAGTACTTC
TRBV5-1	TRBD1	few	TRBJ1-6	CASRTGDDNSPLHF	TGCGCCAGCAGGACAGGGGACGATAATTCACCCCTCCACTTT
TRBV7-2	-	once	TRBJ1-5	CASSLKSGGERFNQPQHF	TGTGCCAGCAGCTTAAAGTCGGGGGGGGAAAGGTTCAATCAGCCCCAGCATTTT
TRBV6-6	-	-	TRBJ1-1	CASSPGGWTFF	TGTGCCAGCAGCCCGGGGGGGTGGACTTTCTTT
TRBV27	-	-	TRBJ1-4	CASSPSRNNEKLFF	TGTGCCAGCAGTCCGTCCAGAAACAATGAAAAACTGTTTTTT
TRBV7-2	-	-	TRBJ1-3	CASSSSGLRGNTIYF	TGTGCCAGCAGCTCGTCGGGTCTTAGGGGAAACACCATATATTTT